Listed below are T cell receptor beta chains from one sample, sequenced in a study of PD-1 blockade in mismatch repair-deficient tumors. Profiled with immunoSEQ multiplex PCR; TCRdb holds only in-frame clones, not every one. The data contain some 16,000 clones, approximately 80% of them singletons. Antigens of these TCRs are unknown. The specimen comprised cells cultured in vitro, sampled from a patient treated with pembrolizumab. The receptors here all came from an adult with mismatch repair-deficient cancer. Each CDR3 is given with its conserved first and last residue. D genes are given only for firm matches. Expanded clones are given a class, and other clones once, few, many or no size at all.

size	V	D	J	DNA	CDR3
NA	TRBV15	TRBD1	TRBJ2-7	TGTGCCACCAGCGTCGGGACAGGGTATACCTACGAGCAGTACTTC	CATSVGTGYTYEQYF
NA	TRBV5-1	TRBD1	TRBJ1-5	TGCGCCAGCAGCCTAACAGGGGAGGGCAATCAGCCCCAGCATTTT	CASSLTGEGNQPQHF
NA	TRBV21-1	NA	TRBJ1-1	TGTGCCAGCAGCAAAGCCGGGGACGGGCGTAACACTGAAGCTTTCTTT	CASSKAGDGRNTEAFF
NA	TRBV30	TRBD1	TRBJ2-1	TGTGCCTGGAGCCGACCCAGGGACAGTAGATACAATGAGCAGTTCTTC	CAWSRPRDSRYNEQFF
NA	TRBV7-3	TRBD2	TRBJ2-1	TGTGCCAGCAGCTTAAGACTAGCGGGAGACAATGAGCAGTTCTTC	CASSLRLAGDNEQFF
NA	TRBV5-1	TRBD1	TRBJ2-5	TGCGCCAGCAGCCGACGTGACAGGGGTGCAGAGACCCAGTACTTC	CASSRRDRGAETQYF
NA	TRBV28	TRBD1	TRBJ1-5	TGTGCCAGCAGTCCCGGACAGGGATGGAGTCAGCCCCAGCATTTT	CASSPGQGWSQPQHF
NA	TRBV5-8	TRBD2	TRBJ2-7	TGTGCCAGCGAGCCGGGAGGGGCCTACGAGCAGTACTTC	CASEPGGAYEQYF
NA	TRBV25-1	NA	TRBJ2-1	TGTGCCAGCAGTCAGGGCTCCTACAATGAGCAGTTCTTC	CASSQGSYNEQFF
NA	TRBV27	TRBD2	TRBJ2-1	TGTGCCAGCATCTCCGGGGGAGGGCCCATCAATGAGCAGTTCTTC	CASISGGGPINEQFF
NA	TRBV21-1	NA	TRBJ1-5	TGTGCCAGCATACAGGGGCCCCACAATCAGCCCCAGCATTTT	CASIQGPHNQPQHF
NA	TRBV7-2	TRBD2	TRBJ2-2	TGTGCCAGCAGCTTCCTAGCGGGTACGAACACCGGGGAGCTGTTTTTT	CASSFLAGTNTGELFF
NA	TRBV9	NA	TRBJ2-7	TGTGCCAGCAGCGTATCTGGTAGCGGCTCCTACGAGCAGTACTTC	CASSVSGSGSYEQYF
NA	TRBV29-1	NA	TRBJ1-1	TGCAGCGTAGACACTGAAGCTTTCTTT	CSVDTEAFF
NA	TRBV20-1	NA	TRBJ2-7	TGCAGTGCCCCCAAGGTTTACGAGCAGTACTTC	CSAPKVYEQYF
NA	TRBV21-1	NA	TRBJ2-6	TGTGCCAGCAGCAAAGCCGGCCAGGGGGCAGAGGGTGGGGCCAACGTCCTGACTTTC	CASSKAGQGAEGGANVLTF
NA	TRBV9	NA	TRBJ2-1	TGTGCCAGCAGCGTGGAGGTTGGACGGTACAATGAGCAGTTCTTC	CASSVEVGRYNEQFF
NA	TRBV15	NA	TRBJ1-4	TGTGCCACCAGCAACGGAGGGAGTGAAAAACTGTTTTTT	CATSNGGSEKLFF
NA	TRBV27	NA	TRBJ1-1	TGTGCCAGCTACCCCCCCTGGGGCCGCAACACTGAAGCTTTCTTT	CASYPPWGRNTEAFF
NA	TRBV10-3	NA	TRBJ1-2	TGTGCCATCAGTGAGTCGACGACAGTTCACTATGGCTACACCTTC	CAISESTTVHYGYTF
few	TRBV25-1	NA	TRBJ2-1	TGTGCCAGCAGTGAATTGGCGACAACCTACAATGAGCAGTTCTTC	CASSELATTYNEQFF
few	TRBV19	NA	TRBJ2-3	TGTGCCAGTAGTATAGTCCCAGATACGCAGTATTTT	CASSIVPDTQYF
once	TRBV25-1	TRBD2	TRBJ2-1	TGTGCCAGCAGTGGCCGCGGACTAGCGGGGACGGGGGAGCAGTTCTTC	CASSGRGLAGTGEQFF
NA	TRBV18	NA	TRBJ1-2	TGTGCCAGCTCACCTAGCCCCGGGACGCAAGCTAACTATGGCTACACCTTC	CASSPSPGTQANYGYTF
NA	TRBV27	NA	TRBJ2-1	TGTGCCAGCATGAAACAGGCCTTTTACAATGAGCAGTTCTTC	CASMKQAFYNEQFF
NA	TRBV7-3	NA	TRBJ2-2	TGTGCCAGCAGCTTAGACTTGAACACCGGGGAGCTGTTTTTT	CASSLDLNTGELFF
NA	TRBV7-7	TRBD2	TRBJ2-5	TGTGCCAGCAGCCTACTTCCAGGGCGGGAGCGAGGGGAGACCCAGTACTTC	CASSLLPGRERGETQYF
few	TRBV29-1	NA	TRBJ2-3	TGCAGCGTTGCTGGGGCCGCAGATACGCAGTATTTT	CSVAGAADTQYF
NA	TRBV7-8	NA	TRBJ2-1	TGTGCCAGCAACCAAAGACGGGACTCCCAGAATGAGCAGTTCTTC	CASNQRRDSQNEQFF
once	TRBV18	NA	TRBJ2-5	TGTGCCAGCTCACCACGATTCGGCGGGGCGGTGGAGACCCAGTACTTC	CASSPRFGGAVETQYF
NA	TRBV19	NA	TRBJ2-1	TGTGCCAGTAGCTGGTATTCCGAGTCCTACAATGAGCAGTTCTTC	CASSWYSESYNEQFF
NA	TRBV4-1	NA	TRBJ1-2	TGCGCCAGCAGGACAGTTCGCGGGACTTCTAATGGCTACACCTTC	CASRTVRGTSNGYTF
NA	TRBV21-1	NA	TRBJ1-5	TGTGCCAGCAGCAGAAGTGGCTGGAATAGCAATCAGCCCCAGCATTTT	CASSRSGWNSNQPQHF
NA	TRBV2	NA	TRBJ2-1	TGTGCCAGCAGTGAAGGCAAATACAATGAGCAGTTCTTC	CASSEGKYNEQFF
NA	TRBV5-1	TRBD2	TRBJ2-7	TGCGCCAGCAGCCCCCTTAGCGGGAAATACGAGCAGTACTTC	CASSPLSGKYEQYF
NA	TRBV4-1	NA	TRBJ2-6	TGCGCCAGCAGCCAAGATATTAGCTCTGGGGCCAACGTCCTGACTTTC	CASSQDISSGANVLTF